A selection of T cell receptor beta chains follows, all from one sample in a study of circulating CD8 cells and anti-PD-1 response in melanoma. TCRdb used MiXCR to reprocess the reads, holding one entry per CDR3 protein. This sample carries 750 to 850 distinct CDR3 sequences, 4% of them seen once, and the ten largest clones take approximately 17%. The sequencing used CD8+ T cells from PBMCs, collected at baseline or after one month of anti-PD-1 therapy (not recorded which). The receptors here all came from a human donor with melanoma. The CDR3 runs from the conserved cysteine through the conserved F or W. The D gene is left open where the match is weak. Only part of the rows carry a size: once, few, many, or a class if the clone is expanded.

clone size	CDR3 length	D gene	J gene	V gene	CDR3 protein	CDR3 DNA
medium-sized	16	-	TRBJ2-1	TRBV19	CASSWGLPERLDEQFF	TGTGCCAGTAGTTGGGGCCTCCCGGAGAGGCTTGATGAGCAGTTCTTC
few	12	-	TRBJ2-1	TRBV28	CASSFAGNEQFF	TGTGCCAGCAGTTTTGCTGGAAATGAGCAGTTCTTC
-	15	TRBD1	TRBJ1-2	TRBV27	CASSFGTGGGYGYTF	TGTGCCAGCAGTTTTGGGACAGGGGGCGGCTATGGCTACACCTTC
medium-sized	15	TRBD1	TRBJ2-7	TRBV15	CATSREGTGFDEQYF	TGTGCCACCAGCAGAGAGGGGACAGGGTTTGACGAGCAGTACTTC
large	15	TRBD2	TRBJ2-7	TRBV28	CASSFEAGDSYEQYF	TGTGCCAGCAGTTTCGAGGCGGGGGACTCCTACGAGCAGTACTTC
medium-sized	14	TRBD1	TRBJ2-5	TRBV7-3	CASSPGQGGETQYF	TGTGCCAGCAGCCCCGGACAGGGCGGGGAGACCCAGTACTTC
large	12	TRBD1	TRBJ1-2	TRBV25-1	CASSGQGEGYTF	TGTGCCAGCAGTGGACAGGGAGAGGGTTACACCTTC
medium-sized	14	-	TRBJ2-7	TRBV12-3/TRBV12-4	CASSPYGTEYEQYF	TGTGCCAGCAGTCCTTACGGGACCGAGTACGAGCAGTACTTC
large	16	TRBD2	TRBJ2-7	TRBV2	CASSLGLAEGSYEQYF	TGTGCCAGCAGCTTGGGACTAGCGGAGGGCTCCTACGAGCAGTACTTC
medium-sized	11	-	TRBJ2-1	TRBV27	CASSFRTEQFF	TGTGCCAGCAGTTTCCGAACTGAGCAGTTCTTC
large	13	-	TRBJ1-2	TRBV14	CASSQDRIYGYTF	TGTGCCAGCAGCCAAGACAGGATTTATGGCTACACCTTC
medium-sized	15	-	TRBJ2-1	TRBV19	CASSIQLDSYNEQFF	TGTGCCAGTAGTATCCAACTAGATTCCTACAATGAGCAGTTCTTC
large	16	-	TRBJ1-3	TRBV27	CASSPIRPGPGNTIYF	TGTGCCAGCAGTCCCATCCGACCCGGACCTGGAAACACCATATATTTT
medium-sized	13	-	TRBJ2-5	TRBV24-1	CATSPGTEKSQYF	TGTGCCACCAGTCCTGGAACGGAGAAGTCCCAGTACTTC
few	16	TRBD2	TRBJ2-7	TRBV28	CASSLQTSGIPYEQYF	TGTGCCAGCAGTTTACAGACTAGCGGGATCCCGTACGAGCAGTACTTC
large	11	-	TRBJ2-7	TRBV25-1	CASSWNYEQYF	TGTGCCAGCAGTTGGAACTACGAGCAGTACTTC
medium-sized	15	-	TRBJ1-5	TRBV2	CASSEDEGVNQPQHF	TGTGCCAGCAGTGAAGATGAGGGGGTAAATCAGCCCCAGCATTTT
-	15	TRBD1	TRBJ2-7	TRBV19	CASSLHRQGRAEQYF	TGTGCCAGTAGTCTCCACCGACAGGGACGGGCCGAGCAGTACTTC
large	16	TRBD2	TRBJ2-7	TRBV7-2	CASSLTGLAYSYEQYF	TGTGCCAGCAGCTTGACGGGACTAGCGTACTCCTACGAGCAGTACTTC
few	15	-	TRBJ2-1	TRBV14	CASSPYMLGYNEQFF	TGTGCCAGCAGCCCATATATGTTGGGTTACAATGAGCAGTTCTTC
large	14	-	TRBJ2-7	TRBV7-2	CASSVDTSYYEQYF	TGTGCCAGCAGCGTGGACACAAGCTACTACGAGCAGTACTTC
large	13	-	TRBJ1-1	TRBV19	CATQWGWNTEAFF	TGTGCCACCCAATGGGGGTGGAACACTGAAGCTTTCTTT
medium-sized	16	TRBD2	TRBJ2-1	TRBV4-3	CASSQDRGLAGNEQFF	TGCGCCAGCAGCCAAGATCGGGGACTAGCGGGAAATGAGCAGTTCTTC
few	13	-	TRBJ1-1	TRBV7-9	CASSPIGQTEAFF	TGTGCCAGCAGCCCCATAGGACAAACTGAAGCTTTCTTT
large	14	-	TRBJ2-1	TRBV4-1	CASSQVLGGNEQFF	TGCGCCAGCAGCCAAGTACTAGGGGGGAATGAGCAGTTCTTC
-	11	-	TRBJ2-7	TRBV28	CASRSRVEQYF	TGTGCCAGCAGATCCAGGGTCGAGCAGTACTTC
large	14	TRBD1	TRBJ1-1	TRBV7-3	CASSVGQGNTEAFF	TGTGCCAGCAGTGTCGGACAGGGGAACACTGAAGCTTTCTTT
-	15	-	TRBJ2-7	TRBV28	CASSLVPTLGYEQYF	TGTGCCAGCAGTTTAGTTCCTACCCTCGGTTACGAGCAGTACTTC
large	16	-	TRBJ1-1	TRBV11-2	CASSLNRAEANTEAFF	TGTGCCAGCAGCTTAAACAGGGCAGAGGCGAACACTGAAGCTTTCTTT
large	14	TRBD2	TRBJ2-1	TRBV29-1	CSAGEREGLDEQFF	TGCAGCGCGGGGGAGCGGGAGGGCCTTGATGAGCAGTTCTTC
medium-sized	16	-	TRBJ1-5	TRBV6-6	CASSLQAEYSNQPQHF	TGTGCCAGCAGCCTGCAGGCGGAGTATAGCAATCAGCCCCAGCATTTT
medium-sized	15	TRBD2	TRBJ2-1	TRBV12-5	CAMGPGGAVYNEQFF	TGTGCTATGGGCCCCGGGGGGGCCGTATACAATGAGCAGTTCTTC
large	18	TRBD2	TRBJ2-3	TRBV29-1	CSVDDRGRTSGDTDTQYF	TGCAGCGTTGACGACAGGGGGCGGACTAGCGGGGACACAGATACGCAGTATTTT
few	11	-	TRBJ2-1	TRBV30	CAWSAYNEQFF	TGTGCCTGGAGTGCCTACAATGAGCAGTTCTTC
-	11	-	TRBJ2-1	TRBV19	CASSIGDERSF	TGTGCCAGTAGTATTGGCGATGAGCGGTCCTTC
medium-sized	12	-	TRBJ2-7	TRBV9	CASSVNEGEQYF	TGTGCCAGCAGCGTGAATGAGGGGGAGCAGTACTTC
large	13	TRBD1	TRBJ1-2	TRBV25-1	CASSGTGDNGYTF	TGTGCCAGCAGTGGGACAGGGGACAATGGCTACACCTTC
large	13	TRBD1	TRBJ2-7	TRBV7-3	CASSRGQGREQYF	TGTGCCAGCAGCCGGGGACAGGGGAGGGAGCAGTACTTC
large	14	-	TRBJ2-7	TRBV23-1	CASSQTGFLDEQYF	TGCGCCAGCAGTCAAACAGGGTTTTTGGACGAGCAGTACTTC
large	10	-	TRBJ1-2	TRBV29-1	CSVEAHGYTF	TGCAGCGTTGAGGCCCATGGCTACACCTTC